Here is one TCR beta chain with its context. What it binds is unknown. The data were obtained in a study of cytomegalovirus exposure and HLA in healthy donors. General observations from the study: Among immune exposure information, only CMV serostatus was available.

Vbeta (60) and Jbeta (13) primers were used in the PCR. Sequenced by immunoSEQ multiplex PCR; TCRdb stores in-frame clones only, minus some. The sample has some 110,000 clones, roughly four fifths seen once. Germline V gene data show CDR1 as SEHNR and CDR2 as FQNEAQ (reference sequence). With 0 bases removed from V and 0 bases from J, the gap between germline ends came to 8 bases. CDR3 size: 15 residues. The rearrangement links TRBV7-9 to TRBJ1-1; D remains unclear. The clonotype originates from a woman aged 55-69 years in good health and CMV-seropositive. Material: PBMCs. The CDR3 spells CASSLAYGMNTEAFF. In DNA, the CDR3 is TGTGCCAGCAGCTTAGCGTACGGGATGAACACTGAAGCTTTCTTT.